The 2 T cell receptor beta chains listed next were all sequenced from one sample in a study of cytomegalovirus exposure and HLA in healthy donors. 13 Jbeta primers and 60 Vbeta primers were used for the PCR. Some clones are missing from TCRdb's copy, which holds only in-frame ones; the method was immunoSEQ multiplex PCR. The data contain 210,000 or so clones, roughly 81% of them singletons. Sequencing was carried out using PBMCs. The receptors originated from a girl aged 2 to 9 in good health and CMV-seronegative.

The chain joins TRBV12-5 to TRBJ2-3; 9 bases are shared with TRBD2. This CDR3 is 18 amino acids long. V gave up 3 bases and J gave up 5 bases; unmatched junction bases: 15. Germline V gives CDR1 LGHNT, CDR2 FRNRAP. The CDR3 DNA is TGTGCTAGTGGTTTTGGAACAAGTCTAGCGGGATTAATAGATACGCAGTATTTT. Translating gives CASGFGTSLAGLIDTQYF.

The chain carries TRBV7-3 and TRBJ1-1; 7 nucleotides agree with TRBD1. CDR3 length: 13 amino acids. V gave up 5 bases and J gave up 8 bases; unmatched junction bases: 8. Per the germline V gene, CDR1 is SGHTA and CDR2 is FQGTGA. CDR3 sequence (DNA): TGTGCCAGCAGCCAAACGACACAGGGGGAAGCTTTCTTT. The encoded protein is CASSQTTQGEAFF.